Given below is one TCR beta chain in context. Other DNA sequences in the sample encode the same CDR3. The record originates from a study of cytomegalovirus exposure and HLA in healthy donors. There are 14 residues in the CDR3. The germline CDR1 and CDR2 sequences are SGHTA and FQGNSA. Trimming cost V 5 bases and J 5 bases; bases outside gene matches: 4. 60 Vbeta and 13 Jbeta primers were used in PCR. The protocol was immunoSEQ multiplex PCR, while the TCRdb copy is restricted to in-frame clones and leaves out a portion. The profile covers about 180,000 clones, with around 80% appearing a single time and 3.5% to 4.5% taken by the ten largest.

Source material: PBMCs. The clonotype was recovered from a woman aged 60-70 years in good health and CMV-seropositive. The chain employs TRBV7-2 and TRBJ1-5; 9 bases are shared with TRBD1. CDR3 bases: TGTGCCAGCAGCCCAGACAGGGGGGATCAGCCCCAGCATTTT. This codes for CASSPDRGDQPQHF.